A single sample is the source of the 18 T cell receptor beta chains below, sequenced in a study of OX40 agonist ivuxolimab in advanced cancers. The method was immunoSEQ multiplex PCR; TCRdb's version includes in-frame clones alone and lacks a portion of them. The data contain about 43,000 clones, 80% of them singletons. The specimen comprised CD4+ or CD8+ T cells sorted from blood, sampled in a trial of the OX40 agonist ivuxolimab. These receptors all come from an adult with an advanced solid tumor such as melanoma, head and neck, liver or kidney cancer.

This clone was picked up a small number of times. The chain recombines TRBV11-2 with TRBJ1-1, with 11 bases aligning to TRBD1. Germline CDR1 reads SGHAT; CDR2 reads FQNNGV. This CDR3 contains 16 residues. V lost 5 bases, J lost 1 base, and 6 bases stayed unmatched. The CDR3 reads CASSRGQGASNTEAFF. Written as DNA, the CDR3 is TGTGCCAGCAGCCGAGGACAGGGGGCATCGAACACTGAAGCTTTCTTT.

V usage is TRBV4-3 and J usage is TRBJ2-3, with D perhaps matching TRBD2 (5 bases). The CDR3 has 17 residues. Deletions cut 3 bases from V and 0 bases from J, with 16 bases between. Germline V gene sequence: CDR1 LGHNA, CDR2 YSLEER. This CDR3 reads CASSQSPVGGSTDTQYF. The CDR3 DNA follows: TGCGCCAGCAGCCAGTCCCCGGTAGGAGGTAGCACAGATACGCAGTATTTT.

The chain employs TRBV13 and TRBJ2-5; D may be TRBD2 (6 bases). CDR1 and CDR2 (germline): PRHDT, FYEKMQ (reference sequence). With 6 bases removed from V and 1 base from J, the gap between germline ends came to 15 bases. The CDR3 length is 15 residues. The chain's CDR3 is CASSPPGGAQETQYF. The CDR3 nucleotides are TGTGCCAGCAGTCCACCCGGCGGGGCCCAAGAGACCCAGTACTTC.

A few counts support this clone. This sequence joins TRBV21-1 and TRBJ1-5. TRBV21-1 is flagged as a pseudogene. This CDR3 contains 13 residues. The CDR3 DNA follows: TGTGCCAGCAGCAAAGCCTGGAATCAGCCCCAGCATTTT. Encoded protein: CASSKAWNQPQHF.

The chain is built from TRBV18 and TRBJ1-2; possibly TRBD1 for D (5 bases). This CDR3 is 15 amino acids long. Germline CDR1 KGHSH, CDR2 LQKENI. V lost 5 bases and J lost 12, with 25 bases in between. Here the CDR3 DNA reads TGTGCCAGCTCAAAAAAAGAGGGGCTTGGACGGTACGACACCTTC. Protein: CASSKKEGLGRYDTF.

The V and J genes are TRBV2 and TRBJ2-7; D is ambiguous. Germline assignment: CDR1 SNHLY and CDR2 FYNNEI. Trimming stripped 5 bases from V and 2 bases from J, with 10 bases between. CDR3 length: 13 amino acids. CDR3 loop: CASSNDGPYEQYF. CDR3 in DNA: TGTGCCAGCAGTAATGACGGGCCCTACGAGCAGTACTTC.

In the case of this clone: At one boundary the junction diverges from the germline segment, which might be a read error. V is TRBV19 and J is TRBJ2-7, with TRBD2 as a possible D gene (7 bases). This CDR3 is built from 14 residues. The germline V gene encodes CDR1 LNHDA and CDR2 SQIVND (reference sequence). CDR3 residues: CASSISGGSHEQYF. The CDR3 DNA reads TGTGCCAGTAGTATCTCGGGGGGCTCCCACGAGCAGTACTTC.

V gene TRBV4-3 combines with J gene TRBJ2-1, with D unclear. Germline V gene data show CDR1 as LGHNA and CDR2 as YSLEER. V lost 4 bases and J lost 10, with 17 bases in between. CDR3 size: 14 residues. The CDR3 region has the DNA TGCGCCAGCAGCCCATCCCCCCATATTGGGGAGCAGTTCTTC. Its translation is CASSPSPHIGEQFF.

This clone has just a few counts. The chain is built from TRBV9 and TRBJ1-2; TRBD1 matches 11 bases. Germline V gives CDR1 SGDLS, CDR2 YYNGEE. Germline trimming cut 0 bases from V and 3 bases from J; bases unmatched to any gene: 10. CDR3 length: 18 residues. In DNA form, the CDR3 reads TGTGCCAGCAGCGTAGCCCCAGGACAGGGGGCTACGGACTATGGCTACACCTTC. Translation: CASSVAPGQGATDYGYTF.

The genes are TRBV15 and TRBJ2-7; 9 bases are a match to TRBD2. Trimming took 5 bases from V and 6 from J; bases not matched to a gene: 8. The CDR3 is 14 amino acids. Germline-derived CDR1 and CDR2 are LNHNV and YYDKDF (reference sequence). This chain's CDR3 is CATSLMGAGGEQYF. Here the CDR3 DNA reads TGTGCCACCAGCTTAATGGGAGCGGGGGGCGAGCAGTACTTC.

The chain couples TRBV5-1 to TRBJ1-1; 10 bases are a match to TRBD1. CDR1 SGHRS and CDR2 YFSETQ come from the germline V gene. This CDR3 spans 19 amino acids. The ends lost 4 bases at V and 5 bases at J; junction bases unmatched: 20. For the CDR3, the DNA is TGCGCCAGCAGCGTAGGGGGACAGGGGACCTCTAGGATAGGGACTGAAGCTTTCTTT. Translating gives CASSVGGQGTSRIGTEAFF. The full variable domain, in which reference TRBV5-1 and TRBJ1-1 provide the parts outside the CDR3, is KAGVTQTPRYLIKTRGQQVTLSCSPISGHRSVSWYQQTPGQGLQFLFEYFSETQRNKGNFPGRFSGRQFSNSRSEMNVSTLELGDSALYLCASSVGGQGTSRIGTEAFFGQGTRLTVV.

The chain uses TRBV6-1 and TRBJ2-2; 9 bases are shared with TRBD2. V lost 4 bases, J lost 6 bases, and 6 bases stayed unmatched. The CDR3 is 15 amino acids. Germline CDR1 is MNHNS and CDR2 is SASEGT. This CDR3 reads CASSVSGSSSGELFF. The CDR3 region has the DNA TGTGCCAGCAGTGTTAGCGGGAGCTCTTCCGGGGAGCTGTTTTTT.

The CDR3: CASSQVGHASGNTIYF. As DNA, the CDR3 is TGTGCCAGCAGCCAAGTCGGACACGCCTCTGGAAACACCATATATTTT. This chain uses TRBV14 with TRBJ1-3; D is possibly TRBD1 (5 bases). From germline, CDR1 is SGHDN and CDR2 FVKESK. Deletions cut 1 base from V and 0 bases from J, with 10 bases between. CDR3 length: 16 residues. The whole variable domain, remainder taken from reference TRBV14 and TRBJ1-3, is EAGVTQFPSHSVIEKGQTVTLRCDPISGHDNLYWYRRVMGKEIKFLLHFVKESKQDESGMPNNRFLAERTGGTYSTLKVQPAELEDSGVYFCASSQVGHASGNTIYFGEGSWLTVV.

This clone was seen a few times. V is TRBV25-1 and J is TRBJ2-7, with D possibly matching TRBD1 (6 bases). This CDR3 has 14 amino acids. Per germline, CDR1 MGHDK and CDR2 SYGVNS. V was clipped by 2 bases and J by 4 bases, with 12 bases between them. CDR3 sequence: CASSEAGTHYEQYF. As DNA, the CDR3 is TGTGCCAGCAGTGAAGCCGGGACACATTACGAGCAGTACTTC.

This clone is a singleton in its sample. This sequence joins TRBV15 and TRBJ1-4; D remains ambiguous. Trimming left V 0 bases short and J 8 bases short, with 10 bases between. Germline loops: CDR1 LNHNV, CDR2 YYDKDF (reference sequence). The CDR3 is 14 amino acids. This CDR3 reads CATSRDRMGEKLFF. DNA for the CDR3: TGTGCCACCAGCAGAGATCGGATGGGGGAAAAACTGTTTTTT.

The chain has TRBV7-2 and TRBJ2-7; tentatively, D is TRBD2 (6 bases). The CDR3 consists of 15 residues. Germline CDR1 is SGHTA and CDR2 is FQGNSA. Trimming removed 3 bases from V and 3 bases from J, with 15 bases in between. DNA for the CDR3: TGTGCCAGCAGCTTGTCGTCGGGAGCGGGCTACGAGCAGTACTTC. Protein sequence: CASSLSSGAGYEQYF.

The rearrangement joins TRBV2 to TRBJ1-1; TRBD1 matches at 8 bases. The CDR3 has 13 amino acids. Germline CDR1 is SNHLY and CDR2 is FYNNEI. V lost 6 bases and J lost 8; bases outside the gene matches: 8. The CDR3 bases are TGTGCCAGCAGCGGCGACAGGGGTAGGGAAGCTTTCTTT. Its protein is CASSGDRGREAFF.

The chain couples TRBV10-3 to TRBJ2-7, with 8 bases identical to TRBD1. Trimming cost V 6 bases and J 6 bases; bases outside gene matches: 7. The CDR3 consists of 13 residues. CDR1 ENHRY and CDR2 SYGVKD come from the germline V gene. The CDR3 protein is CAIRSTGGSEQYF. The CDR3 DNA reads TGTGCCATCAGATCAACAGGGGGTAGCGAGCAGTACTTC.